This T cell receptor (beta chain) was retrieved from a study of blood T cell repertoires in COVID-19. The overall study: Acute-phase and convalescent COVID-19 samples originated in the United States, Italy and Spain.

The CDR3 has 15 residues. Germline V gene lookup returns CDR1 SQVTM and CDR2 ANQGSEA. The trim removed 1 base at V and 3 bases at J, leaving 5 bases unmatched. Authors' methods: Amplification from reference gene primers served as the basis for estimated nucleated cell counts. Assay used: immunoSEQ multiplex PCR; TCRdb lists only in-frame clones, some missing. V and J calls and clone size are given by that table; D and trimming were obtained from the DNA. The sample has 350,000 to 400,000 clones; about 88% are singletons. Recovery meant two consecutive negative NP/OP PCR tests, professional clearance, or resolved symptoms.

The sample was PBMCs or T cells enriched from blood (not recorded which). The chain links TRBV29-1 to TRBJ1-2; TRBD1 agrees at 10 bases. This receptor was obtained from a woman aged 18-35 years who had recovered from COVID-19. CDR3 sequence reads: CSVEGRDRGDYGYTF. The CDR3 region has the DNA TGCAGCGTTGAAGGGAGGGACAGGGGAGACTATGGCTACACCTTC.